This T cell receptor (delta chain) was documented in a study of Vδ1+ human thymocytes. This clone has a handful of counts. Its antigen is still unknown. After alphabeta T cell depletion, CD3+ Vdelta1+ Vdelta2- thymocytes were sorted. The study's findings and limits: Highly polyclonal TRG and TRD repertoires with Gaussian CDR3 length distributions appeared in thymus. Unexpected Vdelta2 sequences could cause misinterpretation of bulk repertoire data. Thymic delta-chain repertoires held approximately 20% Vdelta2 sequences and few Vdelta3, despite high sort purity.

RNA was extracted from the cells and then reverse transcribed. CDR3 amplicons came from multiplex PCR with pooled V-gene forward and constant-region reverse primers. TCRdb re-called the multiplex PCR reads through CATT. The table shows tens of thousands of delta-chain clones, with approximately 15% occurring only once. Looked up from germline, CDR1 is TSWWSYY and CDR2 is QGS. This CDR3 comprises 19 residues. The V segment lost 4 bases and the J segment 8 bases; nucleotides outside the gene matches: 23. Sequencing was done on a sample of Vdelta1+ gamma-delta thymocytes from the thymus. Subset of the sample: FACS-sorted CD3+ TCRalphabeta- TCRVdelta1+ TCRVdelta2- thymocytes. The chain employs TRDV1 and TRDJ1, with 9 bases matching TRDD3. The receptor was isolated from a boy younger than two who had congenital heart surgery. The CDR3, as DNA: TGTGCTCTTGGGGCAAGTCCCCTACGACCAACTGGGGGAGAATCCAAACTCATCTTT. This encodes CALGASPLRPTGGESKLIF.